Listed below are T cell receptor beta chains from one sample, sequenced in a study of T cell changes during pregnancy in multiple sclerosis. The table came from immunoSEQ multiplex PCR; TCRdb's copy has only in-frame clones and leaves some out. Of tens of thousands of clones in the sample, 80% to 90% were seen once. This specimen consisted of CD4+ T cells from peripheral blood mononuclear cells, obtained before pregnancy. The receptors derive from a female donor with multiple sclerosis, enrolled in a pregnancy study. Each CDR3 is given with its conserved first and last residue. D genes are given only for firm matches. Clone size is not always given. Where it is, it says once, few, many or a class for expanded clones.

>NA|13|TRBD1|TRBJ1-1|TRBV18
TGTGCCAGCTCACCAGGACAGGGCGCTGAAGCTTTCTTT
CASSPGQGAEAFF
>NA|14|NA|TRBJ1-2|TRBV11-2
TGTGCCAGCAGCCCTAAGGGGCCCTACTATGGCTACACCTTC
CASSPKGPYYGYTF
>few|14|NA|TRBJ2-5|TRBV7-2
TGTGCCAGCAGCCTGGTGAAAGAGCGTGGGACCCAGTACTTC
CASSLVKERGTQYF
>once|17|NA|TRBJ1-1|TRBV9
TGTGCCAGCAGCGTAGGATTGAGTCGAGATATGAACACTGAAGCTTTCTTT
CASSVGLSRDMNTEAFF
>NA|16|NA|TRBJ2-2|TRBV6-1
TGTGCCAGCAGTGAAGCCACAGGGTCGAACACCGGGGAGCTGTTTTTT
CASSEATGSNTGELFF
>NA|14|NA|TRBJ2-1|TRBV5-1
TGCGCCAGCAGCTTGGGATCTAGAAACAATGAGCAGTTCTTC
CASSLGSRNNEQFF
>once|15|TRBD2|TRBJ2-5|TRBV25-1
TGTGCCAGCAGTGAGGTGGCGGGAGCGGGGGAGACCCAGTACTTC
CASSEVAGAGETQYF
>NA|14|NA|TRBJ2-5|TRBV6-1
TGTGCCAGCGGTTCATCAGGGATGGGCGAGACCCAGTACTTC
CASGSSGMGETQYF
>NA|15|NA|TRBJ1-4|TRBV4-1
TGCGCCAGCAGCCATACAGGGACACCCATCGAAAAACTGTTTTTT
CASSHTGTPIEKLFF
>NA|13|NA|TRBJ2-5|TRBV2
TGTGCCTGCAGGTTGTTAACCGACAAGACCCAGTACTTC
CACRLLTDKTQYF
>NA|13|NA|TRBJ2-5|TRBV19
TGTGCCAGTAATAAAGTAGATGAAGAGACCCAGTACTTC
CASNKVDEETQYF
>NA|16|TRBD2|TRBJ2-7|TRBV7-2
TGTGCCAGCAGCTTAGGTATCAGCGGGGGAACCTACGAGCAGTACTTC
CASSLGISGGTYEQYF
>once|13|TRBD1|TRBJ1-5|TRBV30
TGTGCCTGGGACAGGGGGCGAAGTCAGCCCCAGCATTTT
CAWDRGRSQPQHF
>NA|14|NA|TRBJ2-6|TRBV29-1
TGCAGCGTTGACAGAAGCTCTGGGGCCAACGTCCTGACTTTC
CSVDRSSGANVLTF
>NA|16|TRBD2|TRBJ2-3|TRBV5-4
TGTGCCAGCAGCTCCGGAGCGGGAGGTGGCACAGATACGCAGTATTTT
CASSSGAGGGTDTQYF
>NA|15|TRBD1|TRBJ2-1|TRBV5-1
TGCGCCAGCAGCTTGGCGGGACAGGGATACAATGAGCAGTTCTTC
CASSLAGQGYNEQFF
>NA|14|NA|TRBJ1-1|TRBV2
TGTGCCAGCAGTGTAGGGGCGCCACACACTGAAGCTTTCTTT
CASSVGAPHTEAFF
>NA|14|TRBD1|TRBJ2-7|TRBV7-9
TGTGCCAGCAGCTTGGACAGGGGGGCCTGGGAGCAGTACTTC
CASSLDRGAWEQYF
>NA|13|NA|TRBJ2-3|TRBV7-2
TGTGCCAGCAGCTCCTACCTAGCGGATACGCAGTATTTT
CASSSYLADTQYF
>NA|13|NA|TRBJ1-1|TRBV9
TGTGCCAGCACCGCGGGGGGAGGTACTGAAGCTTTCTTT
CASTAGGGTEAFF
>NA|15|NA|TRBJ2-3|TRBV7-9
TGTGCCAGCAGCTTAGGGGCAGGGAATGGAGATACGCAGTATTTT
CASSLGAGNGDTQYF
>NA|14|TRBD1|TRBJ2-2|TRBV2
TGTGCCAGCATCCTGACAGGGATGGCCGGGGAGCTGTTTTTT
CASILTGMAGELFF
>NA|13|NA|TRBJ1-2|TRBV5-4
TGTGCCAGCAGCCGAGGACAGATCTATGGCTACACCTTC
CASSRGQIYGYTF
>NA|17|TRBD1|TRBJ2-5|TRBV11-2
TGTGCCAGCAGCTCGGGACAGGCCCCTTCGAGCCCAGAGACCCAGTACTTC
CASSSGQAPSSPETQYF
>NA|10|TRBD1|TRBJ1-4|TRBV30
TGTGCCTGGGGACAGGGCCGACTGTTTTTT
CAWGQGRLFF
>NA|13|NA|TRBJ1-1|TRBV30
TGTGCCGGGAGCGTAATCAGGAACACTGAAGCTTTCTTT
CAGSVIRNTEAFF
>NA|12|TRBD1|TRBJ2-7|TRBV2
TGTGCCAGCAGTGGACAGGGTGCCGAGCAGTACTTC
CASSGQGAEQYF
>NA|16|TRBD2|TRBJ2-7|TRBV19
TGTGCCAGTAGTCTGGGGGGACTAGCGGGAGTCTACGAGCAGTACTTC
CASSLGGLAGVYEQYF
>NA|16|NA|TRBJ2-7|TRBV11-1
TGTGCCAGCAGCTCACTCATCGGACAGAAATACTACGAGCAGTACTTC
CASSSLIGQKYYEQYF
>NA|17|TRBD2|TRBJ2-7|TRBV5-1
TGCGCCAGCAGCCCGAACCGACTAGCGAACGCGCGGTACGAGCAGTACTTC
CASSPNRLANARYEQYF
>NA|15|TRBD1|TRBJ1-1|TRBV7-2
TGTGCCAGCAGCTTAATTGGGACAGCAAACACTGAAGCTTTCTTT
CASSLIGTANTEAFF
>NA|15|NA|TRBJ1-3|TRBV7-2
TGTGCCAGCAGCTTCTATCAGGGGACTGGAAACACCATATATTTT
CASSFYQGTGNTIYF
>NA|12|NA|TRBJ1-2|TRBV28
TGTGCCAGCGTCCCCCAATACGGTGGCTACACCTTC
CASVPQYGGYTF
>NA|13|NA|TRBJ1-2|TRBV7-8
TGTGCCAGCAGCTCACAGCTTAACTATGGCTACACCTTC
CASSSQLNYGYTF
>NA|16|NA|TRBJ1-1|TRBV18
TGTGCCAGCTCACCACGATCGGCAGGGGAGAACACTGAAGCTTTCTTT
CASSPRSAGENTEAFF
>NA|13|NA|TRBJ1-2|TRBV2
TGTGCCAGCACCTTTGGCAGCGACTATGGCTACACCTTC
CASTFGSDYGYTF
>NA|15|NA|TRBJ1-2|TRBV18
TGTGCCAGCTCACCAACCCCCAGGGTTAACTATGGCTACACCTTC
CASSPTPRVNYGYTF
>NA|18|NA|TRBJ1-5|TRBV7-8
TGTGCCAGCAGCCCCATAAGGAGCCTTCGCCTCCGGGATCAGCCCCAGCATTTT
CASSPIRSLRLRDQPQHF
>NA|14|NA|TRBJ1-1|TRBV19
TGTGCCAGTAGTATCTTGGCGGGGAACACTGAAGCTTTCTTT
CASSILAGNTEAFF
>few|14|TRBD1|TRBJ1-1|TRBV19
TGTGCCAGTAGCGGGACAGGGGGGGTGACTGAAGCTTTCTTT
CASSGTGGVTEAFF
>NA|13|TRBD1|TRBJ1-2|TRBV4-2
TGTGCCAGCAGCCAAGAAGGAGGACAGGGCTATACCTTC
CASSQEGGQGYTF
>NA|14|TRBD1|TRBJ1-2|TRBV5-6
TGTGCCAGCAGCTCGCTCGGAGGGGGCCATGGCTACACCTTC
CASSSLGGGHGYTF
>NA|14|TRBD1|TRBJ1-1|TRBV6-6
TGTGCCAGCAGCCAACTACAGGGGGGGACTGAAGCTTTCTTT
CASSQLQGGTEAFF